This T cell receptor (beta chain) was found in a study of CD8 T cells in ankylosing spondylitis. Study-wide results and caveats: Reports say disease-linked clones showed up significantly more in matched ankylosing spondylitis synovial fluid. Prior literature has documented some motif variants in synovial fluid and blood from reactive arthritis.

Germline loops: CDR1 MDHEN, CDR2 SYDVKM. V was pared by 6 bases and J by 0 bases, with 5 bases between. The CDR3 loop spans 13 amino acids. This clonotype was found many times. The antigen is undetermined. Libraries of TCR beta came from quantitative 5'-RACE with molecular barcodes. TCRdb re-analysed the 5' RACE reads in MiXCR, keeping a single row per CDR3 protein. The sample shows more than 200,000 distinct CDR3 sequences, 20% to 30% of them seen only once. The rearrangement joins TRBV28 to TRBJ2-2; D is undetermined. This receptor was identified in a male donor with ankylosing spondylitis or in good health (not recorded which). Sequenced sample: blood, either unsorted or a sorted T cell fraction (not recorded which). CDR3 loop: CASRRPNTGELFF. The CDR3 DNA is TGTGCCAGCAGAAGACCGAACACCGGGGAGCTGTTTTTT.